The next 28 T cell receptor beta chains were all read from a single sample in a study of T cell changes during pregnancy in multiple sclerosis. Sequencing used immunoSEQ multiplex PCR; TCRdb keeps in-frame clones, though not all of them. This table has under 80,000 clones, around 92% appearing once. Sequences were derived from peripheral blood, sampled before pregnancy. Receptor source: a female donor with multiple sclerosis, enrolled in a pregnancy study.

The rearrangement joins TRBV9 to TRBJ2-3; 9 bases line up with TRBD2. The CDR3 loop spans 17 amino acids. Germline CDR1 is SGDLS and CDR2 is YYNGEE. Germline trimming cut 0 bases from V and 4 bases from J; bases unmatched to any gene: 9. CDR3 coding DNA: TGTGCCAGCAGCGTAGGCGCTAGCGGGATGGTTGCAGATACGCAGTATTTT. Amino acid sequence: CASSVGASGMVADTQYF.

The chain joins TRBV18 to TRBJ1-1; D call uncertain. CDR1 is KGHSH, CDR2 LQKENI, per germline. The CDR3 runs to 14 residues. Trimming removed 2 bases at V and 8 bases at J, with 15 bases between. CDR3 coding DNA: TGTGCCAGCTCACCAAGTACGCGTCTAGCCGAAGCTTTCTTT. It encodes CASSPSTRLAEAFF.

The V call is TRBV11-1, the J call TRBJ2-1; possibly TRBD2 for D (5 bases). This CDR3 comprises 12 residues. The V gene's germline CDR1 is SGHAT and CDR2 FQDESV (reference sequence). V shed 8 bases and J shed 7 bases, with 12 bases lying between them. DNA for the CDR3: TGTGCCAGCCGAGGGAGTCGGAATGAGCAGTTCTTC. As protein: CASRGSRNEQFF.

This CDR3 is CASSPTSGRQIYNEQFF. CDR3 nucleotides: TGTGCCAGCAGCCCTACGAGCGGGAGGCAAATATACAATGAGCAGTTCTTC. The chain couples TRBV11-2 to TRBJ2-1; 9 nucleotides match TRBD2. Germline V gene data show CDR1 as SGHAT and CDR2 as FQNNGV. The CDR3 loop spans 17 amino acids. The V segment lost 5 bases and the J segment 4 bases; nucleotides outside the gene matches: 12.

This rearrangement joins TRBV4-2 to TRBJ2-7; a weak D match, TRBD1 (5 bases). CDR1 and CDR2 from the germline V gene are LGHNA and YNFKEQ. The V gene lost 3 bases and the J gene lost 0 bases, with 9 bases spanning the gap. The CDR3 is made up of 14 amino acids. DNA of the CDR3: TGTGCCAGCAGCCATACCGACAGCTCCTACGAGCAGTACTTC. Encoded protein: CASSHTDSSYEQYF.

This clone was picked up many times. Other nucleotide sequences in the sample specify the same CDR3. This chain connects TRBV7-9 to TRBJ2-7; TRBD1 might be the D (5 bases). Germline CDR1 SEHNR, CDR2 FQNEAQ (reference sequence). The CDR3 runs to 13 residues. Between the trimmed V and J ends, which lost 2 bases and 3 bases, there was a span of 8 bases. This CDR3 is CASSLQGDYEQYF. CDR3 DNA: TGTGCCAGCAGCTTACAGGGCGACTACGAGCAGTACTTC.

The CDR3 DNA sequence: TGCGCCAGCAGCCTATGGACTAGGCAGTACTTC. Its protein product is CASSLWTRQYF. The chain links TRBV4-3 to TRBJ2-7; 7 bases are a match to TRBD2. This CDR3 spans 11 amino acids. Germline V gene sequence: CDR1 LGHNA, CDR2 YSLEER. J gave up 9 bases and V 4 bases, and 3 bases lay outside the gene matches.

V is TRBV19 and J is TRBJ2-7; 8 nucleotides match TRBD1. The germline V gene encodes CDR1 LNHDA and CDR2 SQIVND (reference sequence). This CDR3 is built from 15 residues. The ends lost 6 bases at V and 4 bases at J; junction bases unmatched: 11. CDR3 nucleotides: TGTGCCAGTAGCCTCGCGGGACAGGCGAGGTACGAGCAGTACTTC. Protein: CASSLAGQARYEQYF.

V gene TRBV4-3 combines with J gene TRBJ2-7; D remains unclear. This CDR3 contains 14 residues. The V gene's germline CDR1 is LGHNA and CDR2 YSLEER. The V end was cut by 0 bases, the J end by 5 bases, with 11 bases between. CDR3 protein: CASSQDLGQDEQYF. Here the CDR3 DNA reads TGCGCCAGCAGCCAAGACCTCGGCCAGGACGAGCAGTACTTC.

The chain employs TRBV5-4 and TRBJ2-7; 8 positions agree with TRBD2. Trimming at V came to 0 bases and at J to 2 bases, leaving 7 bases not matched to a gene. The CDR3 extends over 16 amino acids. Germline-derived CDR1 and CDR2 are SGHNT and YYREEE (reference sequence). CDR3 sequence: CASSLGGTGGPYEQYF. DNA of the CDR3: TGTGCCAGCAGCTTGGGGGGTACGGGGGGGCCCTACGAGCAGTACTTC.

The chain joins TRBV29-1 to TRBJ2-3; 8 nucleotides match TRBD2. The CDR3 loop spans 11 amino acids. Per the germline V gene, CDR1 is SQVTM and CDR2 is ANQGSEA. The CDR3 DNA is TGCCTGGCGGGAGGTGCAGATACGCAGTATTTT. It codes for CLAGGADTQYF.

The chain links TRBV7-9 to TRBJ2-2, with TRBD2 as a possible D gene (6 bases). The V end was cut by 0 bases, the J end by 5 bases, with 19 bases between. Germline V gene sequence: CDR1 SEHNR, CDR2 FQNEAQ (reference sequence). The CDR3 length is 18 residues. The CDR3 DNA is TGTGCCAGCAGCTTAGCGGGTCTCGGGCTAGCGAGGACCGGGGAGCTGTTTTTT. This sequence encodes CASSLAGLGLARTGELFF.

The chain employs TRBV7-2 and TRBJ2-2; TRBD2 agrees at 10 bases. Germline values: CDR1 SGHTA, CDR2 FQGNSA. J gave up 7 bases and V 5 bases, and 7 bases lay outside the gene matches. There are 15 residues in the CDR3. In nucleotides, the CDR3 is TGTGCCAGCAGCGTTGCGTCTAGCGGGGGCGGGGAGCTGTTTTTT. Translated: CASSVASSGGGELFF.

This clone was counted once. The chain has TRBV6-6 and TRBJ2-7, with TRBD1 matching 7 bases. Trimming cost V 7 bases and J 5 bases; bases outside gene matches: 8. This CDR3 comprises 13 residues. Germline V gene sequence: CDR1 MNHNY, CDR2 SVGAGI (reference sequence). CDR3 nucleotide sequence: TGTGCCAGCACTTTCCGACAGGGCAACGAGCAGTACTTC. Translating gives CASTFRQGNEQYF.

The V gene is TRBV27, the J gene TRBJ2-7; D perhaps matches TRBD1 (6 bases). Germline CDR1 reads MNHEY; CDR2 reads SMNVEV (reference sequence). This CDR3 has 15 amino acids. V lost 4 bases and J 4 bases, leaving 17 bases between the germline ends. The CDR3 nucleotides are TGTGCCAGCAGTTCCACAGGGACCGGCGGGTACGAGCAGTACTTC. It translates to CASSSTGTGGYEQYF.

The V and J genes are TRBV9 and TRBJ2-3, with 8 bases matching TRBD2. The germline V gene encodes CDR1 SGDLS and CDR2 YYNGEE. CDR3 length: 16 amino acids. The V and J ends lost 0 bases and 2 bases, in that order; junction bases with no gene match: 5. CDR3 coding DNA: TGTGCCAGCAGCGTAGGAACTAGCGGCTACACAGATACGCAGTATTTT. Its protein is CASSVGTSGYTDTQYF.

This rearrangement joins TRBV6-1 to TRBJ2-7; D not certain. The germline V and J ends were trimmed by 4 bases and 6 bases, with 10 bases remaining between them. This CDR3 has 12 amino acids. In germline, CDR1 is MNHNS, CDR2 SASEGT. CDR3 protein: CASSVSAVEQYF. The CDR3, as DNA: TGTGCCAGCAGTGTCAGTGCGGTCGAGCAGTACTTC.

In this sample, this clone turned up once. This sequence joins TRBV4-2 and TRBJ2-5, with 8 nucleotides matching TRBD1. The J call may not be correct, given that the DNA end is closer to TRBJ2-7. CDR3 length: 15 amino acids. CDR1 is LGHNA, CDR2 YNFKEQ, per germline. CDR3 region: CASSRASGQDYEQYF. In DNA form, the CDR3 reads TGTGCCAGCAGCCGCGCTTCGGGACAGGACTACGAGCAGTACTTC.

For the CDR3, the DNA is TGCAGCGCAGGGGGCGGGTGGGGGATGAACACTGAAGCTTTCTTT. This codes for CSAGGGWGMNTEAFF. The V gene is TRBV29-1, the J gene TRBJ1-1; 8 bases align to TRBD1. V lost 7 bases, J lost 0 bases, and 10 bases stayed unmatched. This CDR3 spans 15 amino acids. The germline gives CDR1 SQVTM, CDR2 ANQGSEA.

This clone was seen a few times. This chain uses TRBV6-1 with TRBJ1-1, with 8 bases aligning to TRBD1. The CDR3 consists of 14 residues. CDR1 is MNHNS, CDR2 SASEGT, per germline. The V gene end was trimmed by 7 bases and the J gene end by 2 bases; junction bases not matched to a gene: 6. The CDR3 loop reads CASNIDRGNTEAFF. The CDR3 DNA sequence: TGTGCCAGCAATATAGACAGGGGAAACACTGAAGCTTTCTTT.

Notes on this clone: The junction differs from germline at one of its ends, possibly a read error. The J gene is TRBJ2-5, the V gene TRBV7-7; D might be TRBD1 (6 bases). The CDR3 spans 15 residues. Per the germline V gene, CDR1 is SSHAT and CDR2 is FNYEAQ (reference sequence). The CDR3 nucleotides read TGTGCTAGCAGCTTAGCTGGGGGCGGTGGAGAGACCCAGTACTTC. Its translation: CASSLAGGGGETQYF. Complete variable domain (other parts from reference TRBV7-7 and TRBJ2-5): GAGVSQSPRYKVTKRGQDVTLRCDPISSHATLYWYQQALGQGPEFLTYFNYEAQPDKSGLPSDRFSAERPEGSISTLTIQRTEQRDSAMYRCASSLAGGGGETQYFGPGTRLLVL.

This chain connects TRBV14 to TRBJ2-1, with D perhaps TRBD1 (5 bases). Germline CDR1 and CDR2: SGHDN and FVKESK. The CDR3 is made up of 14 amino acids. Deletions cut 0 bases from V and 5 bases from J, with 8 bases between. The CDR3 loop is CASSQELQDNEQFF. Here the CDR3 DNA reads TGTGCCAGCAGCCAAGAACTACAGGACAATGAGCAGTTCTTC.

The J gene is TRBJ1-1, the V gene TRBV10-3; 7 positions match TRBD1. This CDR3 region has 11 residues. Germline V lookup: CDR1 ENHRY, CDR2 SYGVKD. With 4 bases clipped from V and 8 bases from J, the junction kept 1 base outside the gene matches. DNA for the CDR3: TGTGCCATCAGTGCGACAGGGGAAGCTTTCTTT. Translating gives CAISATGEAFF.

The chain carries TRBV4-2 and TRBJ2-2; tentative D call: TRBD2 (6 bases). The CDR3 has 17 residues. Trimming shortened V by 0 bases and J by 3 bases, and 14 bases separated the two germline ends. Germline V CDR1 and CDR2: LGHNA, YNFKEQ. CDR3 nucleotides: TGTGCCAGCAGCCAAGATGTGGGGGGAGGCTACACCGGGGAGCTGTTTTTT. Residues: CASSQDVGGGYTGELFF.

This chain joins TRBV19 and TRBJ2-2; 13 bases map to TRBD2. Trimming cost V 5 bases and J 6 bases; bases outside gene matches: 9. Germline V gene sequence: CDR1 LNHDA, CDR2 SQIVND (reference sequence). The CDR3 length is 17 residues. CDR3 sequence (DNA): TGTGCCAGTAGTGGCCTAGGACTAGCGGGAGCCTCCGGGGAGCTGTTTTTT. Protein product: CASSGLGLAGASGELFF.

The chain recombines TRBV15 with TRBJ2-1; 12 bases map to TRBD2. The CDR3 is 18 residues long. V lost 2 bases to trimming and J lost 1 base; unmatched junction nucleotides: 6. From germline, CDR1 is LNHNV and CDR2 YYDKDF (reference sequence). The CDR3 loop is CATSRNGLAGFSYNEQFF. The CDR3 nucleotides read TGTGCCACCAGCAGAAACGGACTAGCGGGATTTTCCTACAATGAGCAGTTCTTC.

This chain uses TRBV9 with TRBJ2-1; possible D gene TRBD2, 6 bases. Germline CDR1 SGDLS, CDR2 YYNGEE. Trimming removed 4 bases from V and 0 bases from J, with 14 bases in between. The CDR3 is 16 amino acids. This CDR3 is CASSRFAGSSYNEQFF. CDR3 coding DNA: TGTGCCAGCAGCCGGTTCGCGGGGAGCTCCTACAATGAGCAGTTCTTC.

J is TRBJ2-1 and V is TRBV7-3; TRBD2 agrees at 11 bases. The germline CDR1 and CDR2 sequences are SGHTA and FQGTGA. The CDR3 totals 17 residues. With V trimmed by 4 bases and J by 4 bases, 9 bases remained unmatched. The CDR3 DNA follows: TGTGCCAGCAGCTCCCAACCCCTAGCGGGAGGATACAATGAGCAGTTCTTC. It yields the protein CASSSQPLAGGYNEQFF.